The 20 T cell receptor beta chains in this list originate from one sample, sequenced in a study of beta chain features in type 1 diabetes. TCRB transcripts that were expressed got sequenced, as all of the isolated RNA had been reverse transcribed. Assay: immunoSEQ multiplex PCR; the TCRdb copy retains only in-frame clones and omits some. The table includes 860,000 or so clones, about a sixth detected once. Material for sequencing was naive CD4+ T cells from blood. These receptors all stem from a woman younger than 30 in good health.

The chain combines TRBV18 with TRBJ2-1, with D unresolved. Trimming stripped 2 bases from V and 8 bases from J, with 10 bases between. Germline V CDR1 and CDR2: KGHSH, LQKENI. The CDR3 sequence is 13 residues long. CDR3 loop: CASSPLWGDEQFF. CDR3 sequence (DNA): TGTGCCAGCTCACCATTGTGGGGTGATGAGCAGTTCTTC.

This sequence joins TRBV15 and TRBJ2-1; no reliable D call. This CDR3 spans 16 amino acids. CDR1 is LNHNV and CDR2 is YYDKDF in the germline V gene (reference sequence). The V gene lost 1 base and the J gene lost 2 bases, with 12 bases spanning the gap. In DNA, the CDR3 is TGTGCCACCAGCAGAGCCCTAACAAACACCTACAATGAGCAGTTCTTC. Its protein is CATSRALTNTYNEQFF.

The rearrangement links TRBV2 to TRBJ2-7; D may be TRBD2 (5 bases). This CDR3 spans 14 amino acids. CDR1 is SNHLY and CDR2 is FYNNEI in the germline V gene. The V end lost 2 bases, the J end lost 7 bases, and 15 bases lay between the germline ends. The CDR3 DNA is TGTGCCAGCAGTGAAAATCCACGAACGGGAGAGCAGTACTTC. Protein product: CASSENPRTGEQYF.

The chain links TRBV29-1 to TRBJ2-1; D is unclear. V lost 5 bases to trimming and J lost 1 base, with 18 bases between them. In germline, CDR1 is SQVTM, CDR2 ANQGSEA. The CDR3 length is 16 residues. The CDR3 DNA reads as TGCAGCGTTCGGTACTTCTTTATCCATTCCTACAATGAGCAGTTCTTC. The encoded protein is CSVRYFFIHSYNEQFF.

A few counts support this clone. The same CDR3 is also encoded by other DNA sequences in this sample. This chain joins TRBV2 and TRBJ1-1, with D tentatively TRBD1 (6 bases). CDR3 length: 13 amino acids. Per the germline V gene, CDR1 is SNHLY and CDR2 is FYNNEI. V lost 6 bases to trimming and J lost 2 bases, with 10 bases between them. CDR3 DNA: TGTGCCAGCAGGGTACAGGGAAACACTGAAGCTTTCTTT. Translated, it gives CASRVQGNTEAFF.

A few counts support this clone. The V gene is TRBV6-1, the J gene TRBJ1-2, with D perhaps TRBD1 (5 bases). Germline CDR1 is MNHNS and CDR2 is SASEGT. The CDR3 length is 13 residues. V was clipped by 5 bases and J by 8 bases, with 15 bases between them. This CDR3 is CASSQGLGDGYTF. CDR3 DNA sequence: TGTGCCAGCAGTCAAGGGTTGGGGGACGGCTACACCTTC.

This clone was seen a few times. This rearrangement joins TRBV5-4 to TRBJ2-2; 7 nucleotides agree with TRBD1. The trim removed 2 bases at V and 5 bases at J, leaving 6 bases unmatched. This CDR3 contains 15 residues. Germline V CDR1 and CDR2: SGHNT, YYREEE (reference sequence). The CDR3 nucleotides are TGTGCCAGCAGCTTCCCCAACAGGGGTACCGGGGAGCTGTTTTTT. This codes for CASSFPNRGTGELFF. Filled out from reference TRBV5-4 and TRBJ2-2, the complete variable domain reads ETGVTQSPTHLIKTRGQQVTLRCSSQSGHNTVSWYQQALGQGPQFIFQYYREEENGRGNFPPRFSGLQFPNYSSELNVNALELDDSALYLCASSFPNRGTGELFFGEGSRLTVL.

About this clone itself: One end of the junction is discordant with germline, which a read error may explain. Within the sample, other DNA sequences also encode this same CDR3. V and J are TRBV11-2 and TRBJ1-2; D remains ambiguous. The CDR3 has 12 residues. Germline V gene sequence: CDR1 SGHAT, CDR2 FQNNGV. CDR3 protein: CASSLSGYGYTF. The CDR3 DNA follows: TGCGCCAGCAGCCTATCCGGCTATGGCTACACCTTC. The variable domain in full, with the rest retrieved from reference TRBV11-2 and TRBJ1-2, is EAGVAQSPRYKIIEKRQSVAFWCNPISGHATLYWYQQILGQGPKLLIQFQNNGVVDDSQLPKDRFSAERLKGVDSTLKIQPAKLEDSAVYLCASSLSGYGYTFGSGTRLTVV.

There are a few counts of this clone. V is TRBV19 and J is TRBJ2-6; unclear D gene. The germline gives CDR1 LNHDA, CDR2 SQIVND (reference sequence). The V end was cut by 4 bases, the J end by 4 bases, with 8 bases between. The CDR3 consists of 14 residues. The CDR3 loop reads CASSSPAGANVLTF. The CDR3 DNA reads TGTGCCAGTAGTAGCCCCGCAGGGGCCAACGTCCTGACTTTC.

The chain combines TRBV28 with TRBJ1-4; D is unclear. Germline-derived CDR1 and CDR2 are MDHEN and SYDVKM. This CDR3 has 11 amino acids. Trimming pared 5 bases from V and 10 bases from J, leaving 8 bases between. The CDR3 DNA sequence: TGTGCCAGCAGTCCTCAGCGAAAACTGTTTTTT. Its protein is CASSPQRKLFF. The variable domain in full, with the rest retrieved from reference TRBV28 and TRBJ1-4, is DVKVTQSSRYLVKRTGEKVFLECVQDMDHENMFWYRQDPGLGLRLIYFSYDVKMKEKGDIPEGYSVSREKKERFSLILESASTNQTSMYLCASSPQRKLFFGSGTQLSVL.

This clone turned up a few times. This sequence joins TRBV5-4 and TRBJ2-7; 13 positions agree with TRBD2. With 4 bases clipped from V and 12 bases from J, the junction kept 4 bases outside the gene matches. The CDR3 sequence is 12 residues long. The germline V gene has CDR1 SGHNT and CDR2 YYREEE (reference sequence). The CDR3: CASSLTSGRLYF. DNA for the CDR3: TGTGCCAGCAGCCTGACTAGCGGGAGGTTGTACTTC.

CDR3 DNA sequence: TGTGCCAGCAGCCCCCAAGTACGAACCGGGGAGCTGTTTTTT. Translating gives CASSPQVRTGELFF. V and J are TRBV6-6 and TRBJ2-2; D remains ambiguous. The CDR3 consists of 14 residues. Trimming took off 6 bases at V and 5 bases at J, with 13 bases between the two ends. From germline, CDR1 is MNHNY and CDR2 SVGAGI (reference sequence).

The sample holds a few counts of this clone. The chain couples TRBV7-9 to TRBJ1-2, with 7 bases lining up with TRBD1. CDR3 length equals 16 residues. Germline lookup yields CDR1 SEHNR and CDR2 FQNEAQ (reference sequence). Unmatched junction bases numbered 9, after V lost 5 bases and J lost 0 bases. The DNA of the CDR3 is TGTGCCAGCAGCCCACCGGGACAGACAGCTAACTATGGCTACACCTTC. Protein: CASSPPGQTANYGYTF.

Here the CDR3 DNA reads TGCGCCAGCAGCCGAAAAGGCTCAGCGGGAGGGATTTACGGGGAGCTGTTTTTT. Its translation is CASSRKGSAGGIYGELFF. V usage is TRBV4-3 and J usage is TRBJ2-2, with TRBD2 matching 10 bases. Germline trimming cut 4 bases from V and 7 bases from J; bases unmatched to any gene: 15. Germline V lookup: CDR1 LGHNA, CDR2 YSLEER. CDR3 length: 18 amino acids.

This clone was seen a few times. V and J are TRBV7-9 and TRBJ2-5; D may match TRBD1 or TRBD2 (6 bases each). Trimming cost V 5 bases and J 2 bases, with 21 bases left between them. Germline V gives CDR1 SEHNR, CDR2 FQNEAQ (reference sequence). CDR3 size: 17 residues. CDR3 residues: CASSLRGVLAVQETQYF. DNA of the CDR3: TGTGCCAGCAGCCTAAGGGGGGTGCTAGCTGTTCAAGAGACCCAGTACTTC.

The J gene is TRBJ2-1, the V gene TRBV7-2; possibly TRBD2 for D (6 bases). Germline loops: CDR1 SGHTA, CDR2 FQGNSA. The V end was cut by 2 bases, the J end by 0 bases, with 11 bases between. The CDR3 contains 16 residues. Here the CDR3 DNA reads TGTGCCAGCAGCTTACAGGGAGGCTACTCCTACAATGAGCAGTTCTTC. Its translation: CASSLQGGYSYNEQFF.

In the case of this clone: Other DNA sequences in this sample translate to the same CDR3. The V call is TRBV6-5, the J call TRBJ2-7, with 10 bases identical to TRBD1. Germline lookup yields CDR1 MNHEY and CDR2 SVGAGI. V was pared by 0 bases and J by 3 bases, with 2 bases of the junction left unmatched. CDR3 size: 15 residues. This CDR3 is CASSYSGTGVYEQYF. CDR3 nucleotides: TGTGCCAGCAGTTACTCCGGGACAGGGGTCTACGAGCAGTACTTC.

This clone was detected a few times. The chain is built from TRBV28 and TRBJ2-5; the D gene is possibly TRBD1 (6 bases). Trimming pared 6 bases from V and 0 bases from J, leaving 17 bases between. The CDR3 has 16 amino acids. Germline CDR1 and CDR2: MDHEN and SYDVKM. The DNA for the CDR3 is TGTGCCAGCAGCCCCTCGGGACACAAGTACCAAGAGACCCAGTACTTC. Translation: CASSPSGHKYQETQYF.

The chain links TRBV10-3 to TRBJ2-3; D is ambiguous. CDR3 length: 15 amino acids. Per the germline V gene, CDR1 is ENHRY and CDR2 is SYGVKD. The germline V and J ends were trimmed by 4 bases and 2 bases, with 13 bases remaining between them. CDR3 in amino acids: CAISGIGRPTDTQYF. The CDR3 DNA follows: TGTGCCATCAGTGGTATAGGTAGACCCACAGATACGCAGTATTTT.

V is TRBV10-3 and J is TRBJ2-1; D might be TRBD2 (5 bases). The germline CDR1 and CDR2 sequences are ENHRY and SYGVKD. The CDR3 covers 15 residues. V was clipped by 0 bases and J by 0 bases, with 6 bases between them. As DNA, the CDR3 is TGTGCCATCAGTGAGTCGAGGGCCTCCTACAATGAGCAGTTCTTC. Encoded protein: CAISESRASYNEQFF.